Here is one T cell receptor (beta chain) with its context. The target antigen is unknown. V was trimmed by 4 bases and J by 1 base, leaving 17 bases between them. The length of the CDR3 is 16 residues. Per the germline V gene, CDR1 is SGHRS and CDR2 is YFSETQ. Only in-frame clones appear in the TCRdb table, and some are missing; sequencing was by immunoSEQ multiplex PCR. The sample has some 170,000 clones; roughly 90% are singletons. These data originate in a study of cytomegalovirus exposure and HLA in healthy donors. The study's findings and limits: The study listed about 150 cytomegalovirus-associated TCR beta chains. The study found most TCR sequences rare, yet found some public TCRs in many donors. Accounts indicate the classifier identified cytomegalovirus status with strong specificity and sensitivity.

Sequenced sample: PBMCs. The sequence derives from a woman aged 18-30 years in good health and CMV-seronegative. The chain is built from TRBV5-1 and TRBJ2-5, with D possibly being TRBD1 (7 bases). CDR3 nucleotide sequence: TGCGCCAGCAGCCGGGCGGGACAGACATCCCAAGAGACCCAGTACTTC. This codes for CASSRAGQTSQETQYF.